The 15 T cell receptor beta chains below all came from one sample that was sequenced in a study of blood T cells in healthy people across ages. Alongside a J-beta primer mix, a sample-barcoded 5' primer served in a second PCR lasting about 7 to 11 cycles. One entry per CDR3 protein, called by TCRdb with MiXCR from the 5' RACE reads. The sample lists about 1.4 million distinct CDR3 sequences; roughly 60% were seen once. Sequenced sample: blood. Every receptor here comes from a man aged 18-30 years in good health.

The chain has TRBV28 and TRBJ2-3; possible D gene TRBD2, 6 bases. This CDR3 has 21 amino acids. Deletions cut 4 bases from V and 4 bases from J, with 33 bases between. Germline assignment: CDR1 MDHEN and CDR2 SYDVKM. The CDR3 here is CASSSLVSEGFNNRGADTQYF. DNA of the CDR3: TGTGCCAGCAGTTCCCTCGTTTCGGAGGGCTTTAATAATCGAGGGGCAGATACGCAGTATTTT.

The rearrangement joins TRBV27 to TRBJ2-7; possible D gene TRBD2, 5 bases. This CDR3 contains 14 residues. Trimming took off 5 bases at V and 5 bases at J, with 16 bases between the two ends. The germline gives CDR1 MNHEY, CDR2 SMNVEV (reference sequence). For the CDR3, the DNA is TGTGCCAGCAGTCCAAGTAGAGGCGGGCACGAGCAGTACTTC. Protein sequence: CASSPSRGGHEQYF.

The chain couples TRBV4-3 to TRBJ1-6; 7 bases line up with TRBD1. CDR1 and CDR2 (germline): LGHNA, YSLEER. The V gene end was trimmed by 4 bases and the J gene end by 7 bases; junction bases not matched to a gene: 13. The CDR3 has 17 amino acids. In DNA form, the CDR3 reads TGCGCCAGCAGCCCAAGAGATAAGGGACAGCCCAATTCACCCCTCCACTTT. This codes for CASSPRDKGQPNSPLHF.

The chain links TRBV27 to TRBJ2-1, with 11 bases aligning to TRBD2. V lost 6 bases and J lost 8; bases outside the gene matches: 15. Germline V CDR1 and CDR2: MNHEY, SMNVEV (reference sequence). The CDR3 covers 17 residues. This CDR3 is CASRPNIAGGPWDEQFF. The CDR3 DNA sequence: TGTGCCAGCAGACCCAACATAGCGGGGGGGCCTTGGGATGAGCAGTTCTTC.

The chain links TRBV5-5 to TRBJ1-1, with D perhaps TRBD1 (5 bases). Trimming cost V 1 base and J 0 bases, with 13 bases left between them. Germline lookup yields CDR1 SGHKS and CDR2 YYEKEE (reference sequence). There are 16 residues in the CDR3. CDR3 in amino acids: CASSLLTERMNTEAFF. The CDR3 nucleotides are TGTGCCAGCAGCTTGCTGACAGAGAGAATGAACACTGAAGCTTTCTTT.

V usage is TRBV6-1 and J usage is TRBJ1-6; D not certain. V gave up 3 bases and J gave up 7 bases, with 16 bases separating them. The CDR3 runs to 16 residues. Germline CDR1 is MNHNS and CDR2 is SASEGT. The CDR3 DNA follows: TGTGCCAGCAGTGACCCCGCTTCCAGGTGGAATTCACCCCTCCACTTT. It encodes CASSDPASRWNSPLHF.

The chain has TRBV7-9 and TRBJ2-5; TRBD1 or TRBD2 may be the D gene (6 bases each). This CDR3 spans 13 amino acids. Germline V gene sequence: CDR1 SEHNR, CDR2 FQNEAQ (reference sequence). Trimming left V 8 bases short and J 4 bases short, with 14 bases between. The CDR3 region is CASRGGQAETQYF. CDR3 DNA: TGTGCCAGCCGAGGGGGGCAAGCAGAGACCCAGTACTTC. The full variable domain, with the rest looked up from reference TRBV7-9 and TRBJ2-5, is DTGVSQNPRHKITKRGQNVTFRCDPISEHNRLYWYRQTLGQGPEFLTYFQNEAQLEKSRLLSDRFSAERPKGSFSTLEIQRTEQGDSAMYLCASRGGQAETQYFGPGTRLLVL.

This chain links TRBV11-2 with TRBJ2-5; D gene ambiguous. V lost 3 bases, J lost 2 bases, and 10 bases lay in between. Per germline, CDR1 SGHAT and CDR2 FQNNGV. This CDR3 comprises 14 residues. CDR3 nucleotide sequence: TGTGCCAGCAGCTTCGGCCACGGACAAGAGACCCAGTACTTC. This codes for CASSFGHGQETQYF.

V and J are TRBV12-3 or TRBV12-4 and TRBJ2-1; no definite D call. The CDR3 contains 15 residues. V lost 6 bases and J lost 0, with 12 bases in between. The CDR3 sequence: CASSRGMNSYNEQFF. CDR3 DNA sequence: TGTGCCAGCAGCCGCGGAATGAACTCCTACAATGAGCAGTTCTTC.

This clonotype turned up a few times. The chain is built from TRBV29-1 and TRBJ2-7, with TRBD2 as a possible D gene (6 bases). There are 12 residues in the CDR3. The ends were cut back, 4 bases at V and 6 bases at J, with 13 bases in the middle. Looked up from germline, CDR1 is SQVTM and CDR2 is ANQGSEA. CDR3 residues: CSVGGLEVEQYF. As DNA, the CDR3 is TGCAGCGTTGGGGGACTTGAGGTCGAGCAGTACTTC.

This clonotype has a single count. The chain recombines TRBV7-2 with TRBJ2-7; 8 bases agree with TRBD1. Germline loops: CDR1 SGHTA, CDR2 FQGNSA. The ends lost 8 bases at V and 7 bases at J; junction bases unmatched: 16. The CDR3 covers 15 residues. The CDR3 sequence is CASARWDRSYNEQYF. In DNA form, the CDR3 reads TGTGCCAGCGCCCGCTGGGACAGGTCCTACAATGAGCAGTACTTC.

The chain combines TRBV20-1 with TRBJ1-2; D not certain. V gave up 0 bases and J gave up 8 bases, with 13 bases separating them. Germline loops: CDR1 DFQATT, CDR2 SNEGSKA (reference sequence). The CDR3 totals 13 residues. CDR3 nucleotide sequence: TGCAGTGCTAGAGATGAAGGGAGTCGGGGCTACACCTTC. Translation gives CSARDEGSRGYTF.

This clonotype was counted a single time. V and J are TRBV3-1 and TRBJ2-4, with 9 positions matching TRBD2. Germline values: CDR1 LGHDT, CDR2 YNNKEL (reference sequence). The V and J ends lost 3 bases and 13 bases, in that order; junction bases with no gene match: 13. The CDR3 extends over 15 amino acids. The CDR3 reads CASSQGASGEAQQYF. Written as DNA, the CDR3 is TGTGCCAGCAGCCAGGGGGCTAGCGGGGAGGCACAGCAGTACTTC.

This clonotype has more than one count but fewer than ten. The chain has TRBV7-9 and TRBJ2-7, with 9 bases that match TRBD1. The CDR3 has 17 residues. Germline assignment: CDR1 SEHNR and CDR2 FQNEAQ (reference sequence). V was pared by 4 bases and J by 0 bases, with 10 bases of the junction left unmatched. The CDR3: CASSSTSGTGSSYEQYF. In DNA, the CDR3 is TGTGCCAGCAGCTCAACCTCCGGGACAGGGAGCTCCTACGAGCAGTACTTC.

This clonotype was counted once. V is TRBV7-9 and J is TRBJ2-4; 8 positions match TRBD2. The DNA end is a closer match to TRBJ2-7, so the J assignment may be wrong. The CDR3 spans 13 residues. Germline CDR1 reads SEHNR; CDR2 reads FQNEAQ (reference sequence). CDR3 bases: TGTGCCAGCTCTGGGACTAGGGGGGCCGAGCAGTACTTC. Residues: CASSGTRGAEQYF.